Presented here are 26 T cell receptor beta chains from one specimen sequenced in a study of identical twins. TCRdb redid the calling of the 5' RACE reads with MiXCR, one entry per CDR3 protein. Found here are around 1.7 million distinct CDR3 sequences, 25% to 35% of them singletons; the top ten hold around 0.25%. Sequencing used cord blood. The receptors derive from a newborn girl in good health.

There are a few counts of this clonotype. This sequence joins TRBV6-1 and TRBJ2-7; 12 positions match TRBD2. The length of the CDR3 is 22 residues. The germline gives CDR1 MNHNS, CDR2 SASEGT. Losses at the gene ends were 6 bases for V and 3 bases for J; bases not matched to a gene: 27. The CDR3 bases are TGTGCCAGCAGCCCCGGGACTCTTAGACTAGCGGGAGATGGGAGATCGGGCTACGAGCAGTACTTC. Translated: CASSPGTLRLAGDGRSGYEQYF.

The chain combines TRBV27 with TRBJ1-2, with 10 bases aligning to TRBD1. In germline, CDR1 is MNHEY, CDR2 SMNVEV (reference sequence). The junction had 7 bases not matched to a gene; V was cut back by 5 bases and J by 4 bases. This CDR3 is built from 15 residues. Here the CDR3 reads CASSPTGGRSYGYTF. CDR3 DNA sequence: TGTGCCAGCAGTCCGACAGGGGGCAGGAGCTATGGCTACACCTTC.

At least ten counts were recorded for this clonotype. CDR3 region: CASSLSIRYNIQYF. The CDR3 nucleotides are TGTGCCAGCAGTTTATCGATCCGGTATAACATTCAGTACTTC. The V gene is TRBV27, the J gene TRBJ2-4, with D unclear. Per the germline V gene, CDR1 is MNHEY and CDR2 is SMNVEV (reference sequence). Between the trimmed V and J ends, which lost 0 bases and 7 bases, there was a span of 10 bases. The length of the CDR3 is 14 residues.

Remarks on this clonotype: A junction boundary mismatches the germline segment, possibly from a read error. This chain joins TRBV7-8 and TRBJ1-6; the D gene is possibly TRBD1 (5 bases). Germline assignment: CDR1 SGHVS and CDR2 FQNEAQ. This CDR3 contains 16 residues. Here the CDR3 DNA reads TGTGCCAGCACCCTACCCGAAACAGGATTCAATTCACCCCCCCACTTT. Amino acid sequence: CASTLPETGFNSPPHF.

For this clonotype: The junction differs from germline at one of its ends, possibly a read error. The V gene is TRBV7-9, the J gene TRBJ2-7; TRBD1 matches 7 bases. CDR1 and CDR2 (germline): SEHNR, FQNEAQ (reference sequence). This CDR3 spans 15 amino acids. The CDR3 sequence is CASSLPDRSSHEQYF. The CDR3 nucleotides are TGTGCCAGCAGCTTACCGGACAGGAGCTCCCACGAGCAGTACTTC.

The sample holds a few counts of this clonotype. This chain joins TRBV2 and TRBJ2-3; perhaps D is TRBD1 or TRBD2 (6 bases each). This CDR3 spans 15 amino acids. Germline V gene sequence: CDR1 SNHLY, CDR2 FYNNEI. Trimming shortened V by 1 base and J by 4 bases, and 12 bases separated the two germline ends. The CDR3 nucleotides read TGTGCCAGCAGTGAAGTAAGGGGGGACCCAGATACGCAGTATTTT. This encodes CASSEVRGDPDTQYF.

The CDR3 protein is CASSQLPGQVTDTQYF. The CDR3 DNA reads TGCGCCAGCAGCCAGCTTCCGGGACAGGTAACAGATACGCAGTATTTT. The chain recombines TRBV4-1 with TRBJ2-3; 8 bases agree with TRBD1. CDR3 length: 16 amino acids. Germline V gene lookup returns CDR1 MGHRA and CDR2 YSYEKL. With V trimmed by 3 bases and J by 3 bases, 8 bases remained unmatched.

This clonotype appeared a few times. The V and J genes are TRBV20-1 and TRBJ2-7, with 7 bases fitting TRBD1. CDR1 DFQATT and CDR2 SNEGSKA come from the germline V gene (reference sequence). The CDR3 loop spans 14 amino acids. The V gene end was trimmed by 2 bases and the J gene end by 3 bases; junction bases not matched to a gene: 7. The CDR3 DNA follows: TGCAGTGCTAGACTTCGACAGGGCCTCTACGAGCAGTACTTC. Translating it yields CSARLRQGLYEQYF.

V and J are TRBV2 and TRBJ2-6, with D uncertain. Trimming left V 3 bases short and J 2 bases short, with 8 bases between. This CDR3 has 15 amino acids. Germline V gene data show CDR1 as SNHLY and CDR2 as FYNNEI. DNA of the CDR3: TGTGCCAGCAGTGAGGGATGGGCTGGGGCCAACGTCCTGACTTTC. This sequence encodes CASSEGWAGANVLTF.

The CDR3 loop reads CASSHLGRREEKLFF. The CDR3 nucleotides are TGCGCCAGCAGCCACCTCGGTCGAAGGGAAGAAAAACTGTTTTTT. This chain connects TRBV5-1 to TRBJ1-4; no clear D gene. Trimming cost V 4 bases and J 8 bases, with 18 bases left between them. The CDR3 is 15 residues long. Germline CDR1 SGHRS, CDR2 YFSETQ.

This clonotype was picked up a small number of times. V is TRBV4-1 and J is TRBJ2-4; D gene uncertain. Germline V gives CDR1 MGHRA, CDR2 YSYEKL. Trimming pared 2 bases from V and 0 bases from J, leaving 8 bases between. The CDR3 is made up of 15 amino acids. The CDR3 protein is CASSQMVLAKNIQYF. Here the CDR3 DNA reads TGCGCCAGCAGCCAAATGGTACTAGCCAAAAACATTCAGTACTTC.

The chain carries TRBV20-1 and TRBJ2-1, with a tentative D call TRBD1 (5 bases). CDR1 is DFQATT, CDR2 SNEGSKA, per germline (reference sequence). The CDR3 has 14 amino acids. Trimming removed 4 bases at V and 1 base at J, with 11 bases between. CDR3 bases: TGCAGTGCTATTAGGGGATTTTCCTACAATGAGCAGTTCTTC. As protein: CSAIRGFSYNEQFF.

This clonotype has only a few counts. This rearrangement joins TRBV6-1 to TRBJ1-4, with 7 bases fitting TRBD1. The CDR3 contains 15 residues. V gave up 4 bases and J gave up 0 bases; unmatched junction bases: 2. CDR1 MNHNS and CDR2 SASEGT come from the germline V gene. Here the CDR3 DNA reads TGTGCCAGCAGTGGAGGGACAGCAACTAATGAAAAACTGTTTTTT. Its translation is CASSGGTATNEKLFF.

The V and J genes are TRBV6-6 and TRBJ2-1; D might be TRBD1 (6 bases). Germline CDR1 MNHNY, CDR2 SVGAGI (reference sequence). The length of the CDR3 is 15 residues. Trimming removed 2 bases from V and 3 bases from J, with 11 bases in between. The CDR3 nucleotides are TGTGCCAGCAGTTACCCCCAAGGGGGCTACAATGAGCAGTTCTTC. Amino acid sequence: CASSYPQGGYNEQFF.

The V call is TRBV3-1, the J call TRBJ1-2, with D unresolved. CDR3 size: 14 residues. Per the germline V gene, CDR1 is LGHDT and CDR2 is YNNKEL (reference sequence). V was clipped by 1 base and J by 6 bases, with 12 bases between them. The CDR3 DNA is TGTGCCAGCAGCCAAGGAGGTATGGGCCATGGCTACACCTTC. Amino acids: CASSQGGMGHGYTF.

The chain links TRBV18 to TRBJ2-4; D gene ambiguous. This CDR3 contains 15 residues. Germline assignment: CDR1 KGHSH and CDR2 LQKENI. V was shortened by 2 bases and J by 0 bases, with 8 bases between the two germline ends. The CDR3 here is CASSPTPIAKNIQYF. Written as DNA, the CDR3 is TGTGCCAGCTCACCAACACCCATAGCCAAAAACATTCAGTACTTC.

The gene calls are TRBV5-4 and TRBJ2-4, with 10 bases aligning to TRBD2. Trimming took 2 bases from V and 3 from J; bases not matched to a gene: 11. The germline V gene encodes CDR1 SGHNT and CDR2 YYREEE (reference sequence). This CDR3 comprises 18 residues. This chain's CDR3 is CASSFGVAGGQGKNIQYF. CDR3 coding DNA: TGTGCCAGCAGCTTCGGTGTAGCGGGGGGTCAGGGCAAAAACATTCAGTACTTC.

This chain links TRBV14 with TRBJ2-7; D possibly corresponds to TRBD2 (7 bases). This CDR3 region has 15 residues. The V and J ends lost 4 bases and 8 bases respectively, with 21 bases between them. Looked up from germline, CDR1 is SGHDN and CDR2 is FVKESK. The CDR3 loop is CASSPRGRGSIKQYF. The CDR3, as DNA: TGTGCCAGCAGCCCGAGGGGGAGGGGGTCGATTAAGCAGTACTTC.

Remarks on this clonotype: One end of the junction is discordant with germline, which a read error may explain. The chain combines TRBV28 with TRBJ2-1, with TRBD2 matching over 8 bases. Germline lookup yields CDR1 MDHEN and CDR2 SYDVKM. This CDR3 has 12 amino acids. In DNA, the CDR3 is TGTGCCAGCAGCCTAGGACTAGCCGAGCAGTCCTTC. Protein sequence: CASSLGLAEQSF.

The chain joins TRBV5-1 to TRBJ2-2; 9 bases are shared with TRBD1. The CDR3 consists of 15 residues. The junction had 5 bases not matched to a gene; V was cut back by 4 bases and J by 4 bases. Germline V CDR1 and CDR2: SGHRS, YFSETQ. The CDR3 spells CASSKGQGPTGELFF. DNA for the CDR3: TGCGCCAGCAGCAAGGGACAGGGACCCACCGGGGAGCTGTTTTTT. The full variable domain, rest sourced from reference TRBV5-1 and TRBJ2-2, is KAGVTQTPRYLIKTRGQQVTLSCSPISGHRSVSWYQQTPGQGLQFLFEYFSETQRNKGNFPGRFSGRQFSNSRSEMNVSTLELGDSALYLCASSKGQGPTGELFFGEGSRLTVL.

The J gene is TRBJ1-4, the V gene TRBV15, with unresolved D. Trimming removed 0 bases at V and 5 bases at J, with 10 bases between. CDR1 is LNHNV, CDR2 YYDKDF, per germline (reference sequence). The CDR3 is made up of 15 amino acids. The DNA of the CDR3 is TGTGCCACCAGCAGAGATTTAAGCCCCAATGAAAAACTGTTTTTT. This translates into CATSRDLSPNEKLFF.

V gene TRBV6-1 combines with J gene TRBJ1-2; perhaps TRBD1 as D (5 bases). V was shortened by 4 bases and J by 3 bases, with 12 bases between the two germline ends. Germline CDR1 MNHNS, CDR2 SASEGT. The CDR3 totals 14 residues. CDR3 sequence (DNA): TGTGCCAGCAGTGGTAGTCCAGGGTACTATGGCTACACCTTC. Amino acids: CASSGSPGYYGYTF.

The rearrangement joins TRBV15 to TRBJ1-6; TRBD1 aligns across 12 bases. The germline gives CDR1 LNHNV, CDR2 YYDKDF (reference sequence). After removal of 2 bases from V and 11 bases from J, the junction contained 7 bases not matched to a gene. This CDR3 contains 16 residues. DNA for the CDR3: TGTGCCACCAGCAGATTACTGGGGACAGGGGGCGCACCCCTCCACTTT. It specifies CATSRLLGTGGAPLHF.

The chain has TRBV7-9 and TRBJ2-1; tentative D call: TRBD2 (5 bases). This CDR3 region has 15 residues. Germline V gives CDR1 SEHNR, CDR2 FQNEAQ (reference sequence). Trimming pared 5 bases from V and 8 bases from J, leaving 19 bases between. The CDR3: CASSLRRGNLDEQFF. CDR3 DNA sequence: TGTGCCAGCAGCCTCCGACGGGGTAACCTCGATGAGCAGTTCTTC. Full variable domain (remainder filled in from reference TRBV7-9 and TRBJ2-1): DTGVSQNPRHKITKRGQNVTFRCDPISEHNRLYWYRQTLGQGPEFLTYFQNEAQLEKSRLLSDRFSAERPKGSFSTLEIQRTEQGDSAMYLCASSLRRGNLDEQFFGPGTRLTVL.

This clonotype came up a few times. V is TRBV3-1 and J is TRBJ1-1; no clear D gene. The CDR3 extends over 15 amino acids. Per the germline V gene, CDR1 is LGHDT and CDR2 is YNNKEL (reference sequence). Trimming removed 1 base from V and 3 bases from J, with 12 bases in between. The CDR3 region is CASSQVLVGYTEAFF. The DNA for the CDR3 is TGTGCCAGCAGCCAAGTATTAGTGGGGTACACTGAAGCTTTCTTT.

This clonotype has just a few counts. This chain links TRBV29-1 with TRBJ1-2, with 9 bases that match TRBD1. Losses at the gene ends were 5 bases for V and 0 bases for J; bases not matched to a gene: 4. The CDR3 is 14 residues long. Germline lookup yields CDR1 SQVTM and CDR2 ANQGSEA. The DNA for the CDR3 is TGCAGCGTTTGGGACAGGGTAGCTAACTATGGCTACACCTTC. This gives the protein CSVWDRVANYGYTF. The full variable domain, rest sourced from reference TRBV29-1 and TRBJ1-2, is SAVISQKPSRDICQRGTSLTIQCQVDSQVTMMFWYRQQPGQSLTLIATANQGSEATYESGFVIDKFPISRPNLTFSTLTVSNMSPEDSSIYLCSVWDRVANYGYTFGSGTRLTVV.